This record covers a single TCR beta chain. Its specificity is not known. The record originates from a study of blood T cells in healthy people across ages. Study observations and caveats: Estimated diversity across one million T cells was deemed an underestimate.

Donors were healthy Caucasian individuals from Russia aged about 6 to 90. Germline-derived CDR1 and CDR2 are DFQATT and SNEGSKA (reference sequence). V lost 3 bases, J lost 8 bases, and 5 bases stayed unmatched. The CDR3 is made up of 13 amino acids. Primers used in a second PCR of roughly 6 to 11 cycles were a sample-barcoded 5' primer and a J-beta primer mix. Every single cDNA molecule received a tag from a template-switch adaptor with 12 random nucleotides. TCRdb redid the calling of the 5' RACE reads with MiXCR, one entry per CDR3 protein. The sample records about 1.4 million distinct CDR3 sequences, approximately 63% being singletons.

The clonotype comes from a man aged 18 to 29 in good health. Source material: blood. The chain is built from TRBV20-1 and TRBJ2-1, with 9 nucleotides matching TRBD1. CDR3 region: CSARGTGNDEQFF. The DNA for the CDR3 is TGCAGTGCTAGGGGGACAGGGAACGATGAGCAGTTCTTC.